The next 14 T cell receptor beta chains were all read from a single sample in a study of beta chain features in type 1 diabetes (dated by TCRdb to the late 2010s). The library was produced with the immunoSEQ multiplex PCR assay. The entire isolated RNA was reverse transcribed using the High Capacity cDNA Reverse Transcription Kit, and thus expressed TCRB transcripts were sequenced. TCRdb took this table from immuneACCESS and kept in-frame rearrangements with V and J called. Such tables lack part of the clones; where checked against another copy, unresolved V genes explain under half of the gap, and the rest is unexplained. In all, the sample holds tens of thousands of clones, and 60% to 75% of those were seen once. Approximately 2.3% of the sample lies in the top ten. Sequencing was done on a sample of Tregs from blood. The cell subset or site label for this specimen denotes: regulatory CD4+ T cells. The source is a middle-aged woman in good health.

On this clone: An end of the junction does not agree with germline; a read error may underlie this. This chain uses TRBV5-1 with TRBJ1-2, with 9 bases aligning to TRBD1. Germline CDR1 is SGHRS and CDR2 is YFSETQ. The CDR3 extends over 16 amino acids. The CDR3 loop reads CASSPGTGKSVFGYTF. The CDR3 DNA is TGTGCCAGCAGCCCCGGGACAGGGAAAAGTGTGTTTGGCTACACCTTC. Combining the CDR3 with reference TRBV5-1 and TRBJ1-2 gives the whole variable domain KAGVTQTPRYLIKTRGQQVTLSCSPISGHRSVSWYQQTPGQGLQFLFEYFSETQRNKGNFPGRFSGRQFSNSRSEMNVSTLELGDSALYLCASSPGTGKSVFGYTFGSGTRLTVV.

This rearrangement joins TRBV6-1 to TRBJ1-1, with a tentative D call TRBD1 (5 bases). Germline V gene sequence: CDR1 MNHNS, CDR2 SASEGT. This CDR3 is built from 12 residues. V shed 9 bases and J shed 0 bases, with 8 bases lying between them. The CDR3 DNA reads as TGTGCCAGTCGACAGATGAACACTGAAGCTTTCTTT. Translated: CASRQMNTEAFF.

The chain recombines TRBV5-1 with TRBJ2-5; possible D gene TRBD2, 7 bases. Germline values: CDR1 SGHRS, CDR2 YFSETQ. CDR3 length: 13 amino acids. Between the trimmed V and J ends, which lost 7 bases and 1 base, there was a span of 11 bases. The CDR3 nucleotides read TGCGCCAGCTCGGCGGGGGCCCAAGAGACCCAGTACTTC. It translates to CASSAGAQETQYF.

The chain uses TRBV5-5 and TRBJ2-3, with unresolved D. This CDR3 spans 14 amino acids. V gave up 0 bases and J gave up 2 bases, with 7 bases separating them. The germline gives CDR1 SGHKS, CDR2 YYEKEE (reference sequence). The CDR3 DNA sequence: TGTGCCAGCAGCTTGGAACTCTACACAGATACGCAGTATTTT. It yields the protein CASSLELYTDTQYF.

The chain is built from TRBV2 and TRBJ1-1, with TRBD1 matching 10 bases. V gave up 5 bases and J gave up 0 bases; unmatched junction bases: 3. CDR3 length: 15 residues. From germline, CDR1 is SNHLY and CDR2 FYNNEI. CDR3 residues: CASSRGQGLNTEAFF. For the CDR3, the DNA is TGTGCCAGCAGTAGGGGACAGGGGCTGAACACTGAAGCTTTCTTT.

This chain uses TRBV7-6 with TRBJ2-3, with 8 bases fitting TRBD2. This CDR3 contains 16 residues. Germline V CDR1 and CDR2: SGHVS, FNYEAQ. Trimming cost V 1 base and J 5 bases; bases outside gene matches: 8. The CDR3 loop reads CASSLGSALAGDTQYF. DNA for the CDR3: TGTGCCAGCAGCTTAGGATCCGCGCTAGCGGGAGATACGCAGTATTTT.

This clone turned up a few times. The CDR3 bases are TGTGCCAGCAGAGCAAGAGCCGTTAATGAGCAGTTCTTC. This sequence encodes CASRARAVNEQFF. The chain is built from TRBV6-1 and TRBJ2-1; D remains ambiguous. The CDR3 totals 13 residues. V lost 6 bases, J lost 7 bases, and 13 bases lay in between. From germline, CDR1 is MNHNS and CDR2 SASEGT.

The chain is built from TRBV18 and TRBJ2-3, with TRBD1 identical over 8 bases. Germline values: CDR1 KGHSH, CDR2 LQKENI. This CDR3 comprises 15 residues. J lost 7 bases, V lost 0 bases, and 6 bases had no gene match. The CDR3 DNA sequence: TGTGCCAGCTCACCACCTGGACAGGGTGCAAATACGCAGTATTTT. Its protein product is CASSPPGQGANTQYF. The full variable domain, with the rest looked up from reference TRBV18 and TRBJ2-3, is NAGVMQNPRHLVRRRGQEARLRCSPMKGHSHVYWYRQLPEEGLKFMVYLQKENIIDESGMPKERFSAEFPKEGPSILRIQQVVRGDSAAYFCASSPPGQGANTQYFGPGTRLTVL.

The chain's CDR3 is CASSYLDRGGRELPYEQYF. The CDR3 bases are TGCGCCAGCAGCTACTTGGACAGGGGAGGAAGGGAGCTACCCTACGAGCAGTACTTC. This chain links TRBV5-1 with TRBJ2-7; 9 bases are shared with TRBD1. The CDR3 is made up of 19 amino acids. Unmatched junction bases numbered 18, after V lost 3 bases and J lost 2 bases. CDR1 is SGHRS and CDR2 is YFSETQ in the germline V gene.

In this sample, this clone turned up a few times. As DNA, the CDR3 is TGCGCCAGCAGCCCCCTCCCGGGACTAGCGGGGGGGTATGAGCAGTTCTTC. Its translation is CASSPLPGLAGGYEQFF. V gene TRBV5-1 combines with J gene TRBJ2-1; 16 nucleotides align to TRBD2. Germline loops: CDR1 SGHRS, CDR2 YFSETQ. The trim removed 4 bases at V and 8 bases at J, leaving 9 bases unmatched. This CDR3 comprises 17 residues.

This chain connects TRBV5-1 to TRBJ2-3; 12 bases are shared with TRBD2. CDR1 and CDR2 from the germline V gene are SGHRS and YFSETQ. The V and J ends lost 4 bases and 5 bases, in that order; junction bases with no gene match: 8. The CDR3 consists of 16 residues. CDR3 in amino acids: CASSLPLAGGQDTQYF. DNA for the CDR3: TGCGCCAGCAGCCTCCCCCTAGCGGGGGGGCAAGATACGCAGTATTTT. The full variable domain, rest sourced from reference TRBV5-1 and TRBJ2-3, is KAGVTQTPRYLIKTRGQQVTLSCSPISGHRSVSWYQQTPGQGLQFLFEYFSETQRNKGNFPGRFSGRQFSNSRSEMNVSTLELGDSALYLCASSLPLAGGQDTQYFGPGTRLTVL.

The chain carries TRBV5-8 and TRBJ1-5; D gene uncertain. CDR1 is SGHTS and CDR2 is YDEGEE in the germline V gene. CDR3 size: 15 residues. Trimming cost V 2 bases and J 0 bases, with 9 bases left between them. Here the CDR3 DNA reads TGTGCCAGCAGCTTCGCACGGGTTAGCAATCAGCCCCAGCATTTT. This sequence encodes CASSFARVSNQPQHF.

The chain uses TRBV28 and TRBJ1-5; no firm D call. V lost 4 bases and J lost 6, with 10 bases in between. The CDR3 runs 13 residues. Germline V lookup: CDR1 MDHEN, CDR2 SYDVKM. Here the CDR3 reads CASSSVTVQPQHF. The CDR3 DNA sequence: TGTGCCAGCAGTTCAGTAACAGTTCAGCCCCAGCATTTT. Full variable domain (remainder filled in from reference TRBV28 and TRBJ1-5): DVKVTQSSRYLVKRTGEKVFLECVQDMDHENMFWYRQDPGLGLRLIYFSYDVKMKEKGDIPEGYSVSREKKERFSLILESASTNQTSMYLCASSSVTVQPQHFGDGTRLSIL.

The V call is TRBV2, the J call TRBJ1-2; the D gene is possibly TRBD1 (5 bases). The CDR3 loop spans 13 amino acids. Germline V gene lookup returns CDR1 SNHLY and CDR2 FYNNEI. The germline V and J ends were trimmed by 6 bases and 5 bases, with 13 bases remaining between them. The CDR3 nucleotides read TGTGCCAGCAGGGGCAGGGATGGGTATGGCTACACCTTC. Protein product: CASRGRDGYGYTF.